The rows below give T cell receptor beta chains drawn from one sample of a study of T cells in Graves' hyperthyroidism and ophthalmopathy. Each CDR3 protein gets one entry after TCRdb re-called the multiplex PCR reads with MiXCR. The sample consists of approximately 600,000 distinct CDR3 sequences, 14% of them appearing once. Sequencing was performed on blood. The receptor set was obtained from a woman under 30 with Graves' ophthalmopathy. Each CDR3 is given with its conserved first and last residue. The order of the fields is clone size, V gene, D gene, J gene, CDR3 length, CDR3 protein, CDR3 DNA. A D gene is named only where the DNA matches it firmly. Clone sizes are given selectively: once, few, many, or a class where the clone is expanded.

>many|TRBV19|TRBD1|TRBJ1-1|18
CASSPYILTGGLKTEAFF
TGTGCCAGTAGCCCGTATATATTGACAGGGGGGTTAAAGACTGAAGCTTTCTTT
>many|TRBV28|TRBD1|TRBJ1-5|15
CASSSRQGRFQPQHF
TGTGCCAGCAGCAGCAGACAGGGCAGGTTTCAGCCCCAGCATTTT
>many|TRBV7-9|.|TRBJ2-7|14
CASSFGLETYEQYF
TGTGCCAGCAGCTTCGGTCTAGAAACCTACGAGCAGTACTTC
>many|TRBV6-2/TRBV6-3|TRBD2|TRBJ2-7|13
CATGTSETYEQYF
TGTGCCACCGGGACTAGCGAAACCTACGAGCAGTACTTC
>many|TRBV29-1|.|TRBJ2-1|11
CSVETGNEQFF
TGCAGCGTTGAAACGGGCAATGAGCAGTTCTTC
>many|TRBV6-1|TRBD1|TRBJ2-1|15
CASLFGTGTYNEQFF
TGTGCTTCACTTTTCGGGACAGGGACCTACAATGAGCAGTTCTTC
>few|TRBV29-1|.|TRBJ2-2|16
CSVERGEGPLAGELFF
TGCAGCGTTGAAAGAGGGGAAGGGCCGCTTGCCGGGGAGCTGTTTTTT
>.|TRBV7-2|TRBD2|TRBJ2-7|21
CASSLVSRTSGSPRQSYEQYF
TGTGCCAGCAGCTTAGTTAGTAGGACTAGCGGGAGCCCCCGGCAGTCCTACGAGCAGTACTTC
>few|TRBV9|.|TRBJ2-1|14
CASSEGGGVDEQFF
TGTGCCAGCAGCGAGGGGGGAGGGGTGGATGAGCAGTTCTTC
>many|TRBV7-6|.|TRBJ2-3|16
CASSLMTGLSTDTQYF
TGTGCCAGCAGCTTAATGACGGGGCTTAGCACAGATACGCAGTATTTT
>many|TRBV6-6|.|TRBJ2-7|16
CASSYSPGRSSYEQYF
TGTGCCAGCAGTTACTCCCCGGGACGGAGCTCCTACGAGCAGTACTTC
>.|TRBV4-1|.|TRBJ2-3|15
CASSLGGAGADTQYF
TGCGCCAGCAGCCTTGGGGGGGCAGGGGCAGATACGCAGTATTTT
>.|TRBV6-5|.|TRBJ2-1|11
CASSSLDEQFF
TGTGCCAGCAGTTCCCTGGATGAGCAGTTCTTC
>few|TRBV20-1|.|TRBJ2-1|13
CSARVPGAGEQFF
TGCAGTGCTAGAGTGCCGGGGGCAGGTGAGCAGTTCTTC
>many|TRBV18|.|TRBJ2-3|14
CASSPPAATDTQYF
TGTGCCAGCTCACCACCTGCAGCTACAGATACGCAGTATTTT
>many|TRBV2|.|TRBJ1-1|15
CASSPPGAPYTEAFF
TGTGCCAGCAGCCCCCCCGGGGCACCTTACACTGAAGCTTTCTTT